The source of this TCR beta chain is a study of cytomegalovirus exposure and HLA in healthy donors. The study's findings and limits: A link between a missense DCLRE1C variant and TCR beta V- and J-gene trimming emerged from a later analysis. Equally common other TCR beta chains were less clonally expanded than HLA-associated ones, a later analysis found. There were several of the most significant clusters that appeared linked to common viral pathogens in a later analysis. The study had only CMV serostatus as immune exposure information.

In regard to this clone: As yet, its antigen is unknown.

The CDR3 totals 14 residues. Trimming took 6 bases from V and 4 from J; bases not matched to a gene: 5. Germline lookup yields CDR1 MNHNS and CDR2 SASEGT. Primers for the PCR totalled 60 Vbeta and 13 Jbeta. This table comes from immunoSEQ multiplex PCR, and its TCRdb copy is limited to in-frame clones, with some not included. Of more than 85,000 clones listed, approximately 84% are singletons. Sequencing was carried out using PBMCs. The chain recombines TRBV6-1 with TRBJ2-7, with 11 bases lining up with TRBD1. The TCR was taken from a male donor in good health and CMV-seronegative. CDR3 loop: CASRRTGGGYEQYF. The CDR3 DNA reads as TGTGCCAGCAGGAGGACAGGGGGCGGTTACGAGCAGTACTTC.